These T cell receptor beta chains were read from a single sample in a study of PD-1 blockade in classical Hodgkin lymphoma. The method was immunoSEQ multiplex PCR; TCRdb's version includes in-frame clones alone and lacks a portion of them. The repertoire holds over 70,000 clones, with 90% as singletons. The sequenced sample was peripheral blood mononuclear cells (PBMCs), obtained before the fourth cycle of nivolumab. These TCRs come from a human donor with classical Hodgkin lymphoma. The CDR3 runs from the conserved cysteine through the conserved F or W. D genes are given only for firm matches. Clone size appears in some rows only: once, few, many, or a class for an expanded clone.

>.|TRBV4-3|TRBD2|TRBJ2-3
TGCGCCAGCAGCCAAGATGCGCTAGCGGGGGGCCTTGGCCCAGATACGCAGTATTTT
CASSQDALAGGLGPDTQYF
>.|TRBV19|.|TRBJ1-1
TGTGCCAGTAGTATCAGCGGCGTTCCAAGGGAAGCTTTCTTT
CASSISGVPREAFF
>.|TRBV5-1|.|TRBJ1-1
TGCGCCAGCAGCTCGCAGTGGGGGGCGGCGGAAGCTTTCTTT
CASSSQWGAAEAFF
>.|TRBV7-2|.|TRBJ1-1
TGTGCCAGCAGCTTAGTTTTGTACACTGAAGCTTTCTTT
CASSLVLYTEAFF
>.|TRBV5-6|.|TRBJ1-4
TGTGCCAGCAGCTTGGGACAGGAGTTTAATGAAAAACTGTTTTTT
CASSLGQEFNEKLFF
>.|TRBV4-3|.|TRBJ1-1
TGCGCCAGCAGCCTCGCCGGGACGACGAACACTGAAGCTTTCTTT
CASSLAGTTNTEAFF
>.|TRBV11-2|TRBD2|TRBJ2-5
TGTGCCAGCAGCGGACTAGCGGGGGGCGGAGAGACCCAGTACTTC
CASSGLAGGGETQYF
>.|TRBV10-3|.|TRBJ1-5
TGTGCCATCAGTCAAACCAATCAGCCCCAGCATTTT
CAISQTNQPQHF
>.|TRBV12-2|.|TRBJ1-5
TGTGCAAGTCGCTTAGAGACATGTACTAAGCGGGGGGCCGAGCCCCAGCATTTT
CASRLETCTKRGAEPQHF
>.|TRBV28|.|TRBJ1-4
TGTGCCATCGGGGGCGGGCCACGGGAAAAACTGTTTTTT
CAIGGGPREKLFF
>.|TRBV19|.|TRBJ1-2
TGTGCCAGTAGGGCCGGGAGGGGGATGGCTGGCTACACCTTC
CASRAGRGMAGYTF
>.|TRBV9|.|TRBJ2-5
TGTGCCAGCAGCCCTTGGACTGCCCAAGAGACCCAGTACTTC
CASSPWTAQETQYF
>.|TRBV29-1|TRBD1|TRBJ1-2
TGCAGCATTCCGGGACAGACCCTGGGGAATGGCTACACCTTC
CSIPGQTLGNGYTF
>.|TRBV11-2|.|TRBJ1-1
TGTGCCAGCAGCTCCAGACAGAAATCTCTTGAAGCTTTCTTT
CASSSRQKSLEAFF
>.|TRBV11-2|.|TRBJ1-4
TGTGCCAGCAGCTTAGGGGTCGGTGCAACTAATGAAAAACTGTTTTTT
CASSLGVGATNEKLFF
>once|TRBV7-9|TRBD1|TRBJ2-7
TGTGCCAGCAGCCTAGAAAGCTTCCCGGACAGGTCTGCCTACGAGCAGTACTTC
CASSLESFPDRSAYEQYF
>.|TRBV19|TRBD1|TRBJ1-5
TGTGCCAGCCTCAGAGACAGGGATCTTCAGCCCCAGCATTTT
CASLRDRDLQPQHF
>.|TRBV11-3|TRBD2|TRBJ2-3
TGTGCCAGCAGCTCCGGGACTAGCGGCAGCACAGATACGCAGTATTTT
CASSSGTSGSTDTQYF
>.|TRBV19|TRBD2|TRBJ2-1
TGTGCCAGTAGTAGGCGAGGACTAGCGGGGCACAATGAGCAGTTCTTC
CASSRRGLAGHNEQFF
>.|TRBV6-4|TRBD1|TRBJ2-7
TGTGCCAGCAGTGCCTCGGCAGGGGGCATTTACGAGCAGTACTTC
CASSASAGGIYEQYF
>.|TRBV11-3|TRBD2|TRBJ2-4
TGTGCCAGCAGCCCGGGGGGGGCAGCCAAAAACATTCAGTACTTC
CASSPGGAAKNIQYF
>.|TRBV7-8|.|TRBJ1-1
TGTGCCAGCAGTTTAAATAGGGGCAGGGGAACTGAAGCTTTCTTT
CASSLNRGRGTEAFF
>few|TRBV9|.|TRBJ1-1
TGTGCCAGCAGCCCCCCGGGGGCCACTGAAGCTTTCTTT
CASSPPGATEAFF
>.|TRBV18|.|TRBJ1-1
TGTGCCAGCTCACCGGGGGAGGTGAACACTGAAGCTTTCTTT
CASSPGEVNTEAFF
>once|TRBV2|.|TRBJ2-3
TGTGCCAGCAGAGCAAGGACCTCACTAAGCACAGATACGCAGTATTTT
CASRARTSLSTDTQYF
>.|TRBV6-6|.|TRBJ1-2
TGTGCCAGCAGCCAGTGGGGTTATGGCTACACCTTC
CASSQWGYGYTF
>.|TRBV7-2|TRBD1|TRBJ2-2
TGTGCCAGCAGCTATCGGACAGGTTCAGGGGGGGAGCTGTTTTTT
CASSYRTGSGGELFF
>.|TRBV29-1|.|TRBJ2-7
TGCAGCGTTGACGTTGACAGGAGCTCCTACGAGCAGTACTTC
CSVDVDRSSYEQYF
>.|TRBV19|TRBD1|TRBJ1-6
TGTGCCAGTAGTATAGGGGACAGGGGGAATTCACCCCTCCACTTT
CASSIGDRGNSPLHF
>.|TRBV4-1|TRBD1|TRBJ1-2
TGCGCCAGCAGCCAAGATTTCATTCGGGGGACAGGGGTGGTCGACGGCTACACCTTC
CASSQDFIRGTGVVDGYTF
>.|TRBV2|TRBD1|TRBJ2-1
TGTGCCAGTTCGAAGGGGGCTCTCTTGGACAATGAGCAGTTCTTC
CASSKGALLDNEQFF
>once|TRBV7-6|.|TRBJ1-4
TGTGCCAGCAGCTCCACGTCCGGGGACGCCTTGAAACTGTTTTTT
CASSSTSGDALKLFF
>.|TRBV30|TRBD1|TRBJ2-7
TGTGCCTGGAGGGACGACAGGGGCTACGAGCAGTACTTC
CAWRDDRGYEQYF
>.|TRBV13|TRBD2|TRBJ2-7
TGTGCCAGCAGCGCCCCCCCGGGACTAGCAGACTACGAGCAGTACTTC
CASSAPPGLADYEQYF
>.|TRBV30|TRBD1|TRBJ2-3
TGTGCCTGGGACGGGACAGGGTATATCACAGATACGCAGTATTTT
CAWDGTGYITDTQYF
>.|TRBV6-5|.|TRBJ1-2
TGTGCCAGCAGTTCGGGACCGCGCTACACCTTC
CASSSGPRYTF
>.|TRBV14|.|TRBJ1-2
TGTGCCAGCAGCGCCCTAGGCTGGGATGGGGACTATGGCTACACCTTC
CASSALGWDGDYGYTF
>.|TRBV6-1|.|TRBJ2-7
TGTGCCAGCAGTGAAGGCTACTCCTACGAGCAGTACTTC
CASSEGYSYEQYF
>once|TRBV5-6|.|TRBJ2-7
TGTGCCAGCAGATCTCAGGGCCGGGGGTCCTACGAGCAGTACTTC
CASRSQGRGSYEQYF
>.|TRBV5-5|TRBD1|TRBJ2-7
TGTGCCAGCAGCACAGGACAGGGGGCGTATATTCCTGCAACCTACGAGCAGTACTTC
CASSTGQGAYIPATYEQYF
>once|TRBV18|TRBD2|TRBJ2-7
TGTGCCAGCTCACCACCTAAGGGACTAGCGGTCTACGAGCAGTACTTC
CASSPPKGLAVYEQYF
>.|TRBV15|.|TRBJ2-7
TGTGCCACCGGACTGGTGAACCACGAGCAGTACTTC
CATGLVNHEQYF
>.|TRBV27|.|TRBJ2-1
TGTGCCAGCAGTTTATCGAGGGGGGTCTCCTACAATGAGCAGTTCTTC
CASSLSRGVSYNEQFF
>once|TRBV30|.|TRBJ2-3
TGTGCCTGGAGTGACTGGACCACAGATACGCAGTATTTT
CAWSDWTTDTQYF
>.|TRBV11-3|TRBD2|TRBJ2-1
TGTGCCAGCAGCTTGAGCGGGGGGGCCGGGAGGGAGCAGTTCTTC
CASSLSGGAGREQFF